Included here is one T cell receptor beta chain sequence, with context. Original processing methods: Estimated nucleated cell counts came from reference gene primer amplification. Repertoires were generated with immunoSEQ multiplex PCR, while TCRdb's copy carries only in-frame clones and drops some. For V, J and clone size, that table is used; D and trimming come from the DNA. The profile covers under 95,000 clones, with about four fifths appearing a single time and over 8.5% taken by the ten largest. The entry originates in a study of blood T cell repertoires in COVID-19. CDR1 and CDR2 (germline): SNHLY, FYNNEI. The length of the CDR3 is 16 residues. V dropped 3 bases and J dropped 1 base, with 13 bases sitting between them.

The receptor was derived from a man aged 50-60 years with acute or convalescent COVID-19. Sample: peripheral blood. The chain combines TRBV2 with TRBJ1-5; TRBD1 might be the D (5 bases). The CDR3 DNA reads as TGTGCCAGCAGTGACCGGGTCCGGGGGAGCAATCAGCCCCAGCATTTT. Translation gives CASSDRVRGSNQPQHF.